The 9 T cell receptor beta chains below were found in one sample sequenced in a study of cytomegalovirus exposure and HLA in healthy donors. PCR was performed using 60 Vbeta and 13 Jbeta primers. Method: immunoSEQ multiplex PCR; TCRdb's copy keeps in-frame clones and lacks some. The table lists 150,000 to 200,000 clones, around 79% of them singletons. The source material was PBMCs. The receptors shown here come from a woman in her 50s in good health and CMV-seropositive.

This chain joins TRBV19 and TRBJ2-1; TRBD2 might be the D (6 bases). Germline CDR1 is LNHDA and CDR2 is SQIVND (reference sequence). With 5 bases removed from V and 7 bases from J, the gap between germline ends came to 15 bases. The CDR3 has 14 residues. As DNA, the CDR3 is TGTGCCAGTAGTTGGCGGGACCTTTTGAATGAGCAGTTCTTC. Its protein product is CASSWRDLLNEQFF.

The sample holds a few counts of this clone. This chain links TRBV6-1 with TRBJ1-2; D is undetermined. The length of the CDR3 is 15 residues. Per germline, CDR1 MNHNS and CDR2 SASEGT. Trimming shortened V by 5 bases and J by 2 bases, and 15 bases separated the two germline ends. CDR3 loop: CASSPRVHVNYGYTF. CDR3 DNA: TGTGCCAGCAGTCCTCGGGTCCATGTGAACTATGGCTACACCTTC.

The chain recombines TRBV6-4 with TRBJ2-1, with TRBD2 identical over 11 bases. CDR3 size: 17 residues. Germline assignment: CDR1 MRHNA and CDR2 SNTAGT. Trimming cost V 5 bases and J 5 bases; bases outside gene matches: 11. CDR3 nucleotides: TGTGCCAGCAGTCTTACTTTGACTAGCGGGAAGAACAATGAGCAGTTCTTC. Its protein is CASSLTLTSGKNNEQFF.

The chain joins TRBV9 to TRBJ2-3; TRBD2 agrees at 13 bases. The CDR3 is 17 residues long. After removal of 4 bases from V and 2 bases from J, the junction contained 7 bases not matched to a gene. CDR1 is SGDLS, CDR2 YYNGEE, per germline. In nucleotides, the CDR3 is TGTGCCAGCAGCCCATTTGGACTAGCGGGAGTCACAGATACGCAGTATTTT. Residues: CASSPFGLAGVTDTQYF.

This clone was seen more than once but under ten times. Without the conserved terminal phenylalanine or tryptophan, this CDR3 likely stems from a read error. This chain joins TRBV6-1 and TRBJ2-2; 7 nucleotides agree with TRBD1. Unmatched junction bases numbered 3, after V lost 9 bases and J lost 2 bases. The V gene's germline CDR1 is MNHNS and CDR2 SASEGT. The CDR3 loop spans 13 amino acids. DNA for the CDR3: TGTGCCAGTAGACAGGGTAACACCGGGGAGCTGTTTGTT. This sequence encodes CASRQGNTGELFV.

The rearrangement uses TRBV19 and TRBJ1-5; 7 positions match TRBD1. Looked up from germline, CDR1 is LNHDA and CDR2 is SQIVND (reference sequence). J gave up 11 bases and V 5 bases, and 15 bases lay outside the gene matches. The CDR3 has 15 residues. CDR3 region: CASSLSPRDSLAQHF. The CDR3 DNA follows: TGTGCCAGTAGTCTAAGCCCCCGGGACAGTTTGGCCCAGCATTTT.

The chain couples TRBV7-9 to TRBJ2-7, with 13 bases identical to TRBD2. V lost 5 bases to trimming and J lost 1 base; unmatched junction nucleotides: 5. The germline gives CDR1 SEHNR, CDR2 FQNEAQ (reference sequence). CDR3 size: 16 residues. The chain's CDR3 is CASSPGGLAGSYEQYF. The CDR3 DNA follows: TGTGCCAGCAGCCCGGGGGGACTAGCGGGATCCTACGAGCAGTACTTC.

The rearrangement links TRBV19 to TRBJ1-1; D gene ambiguous. The CDR3 is made up of 12 amino acids. The germline CDR1 and CDR2 sequences are LNHDA and SQIVND (reference sequence). V was clipped by 9 bases and J by 0 bases, with 8 bases between them. The CDR3 nucleotides read TGTGCCAGCACCGCAGTGAACACTGAAGCTTTCTTT. This codes for CASTAVNTEAFF.

V is TRBV19 and J is TRBJ1-2, with D uncertain. Trimming removed 3 bases from V and 4 bases from J, with 15 bases in between. This CDR3 contains 15 residues. Per germline, CDR1 LNHDA and CDR2 SQIVND (reference sequence). The CDR3 DNA follows: TGTGCCAGTAGTATTTCGGTCAGCGATGCCTATGGCTACACCTTC. It translates to CASSISVSDAYGYTF.